The source of this T cell receptor (beta chain) is a study of blood T cell repertoires in COVID-19. Study-level information: The analysed material was cDNA or gDNA that came from T cells, B-cell-depleted T cells, or PBMCs.

Methods used by the authors: Reference gene primer amplification yielded estimated nucleated cell counts. Profiling relied on immunoSEQ multiplex PCR, and the TCRdb table lists in-frame clones only, not all of them. V and J calls and clone size follow that table, whereas D and trimming were derived from the DNA. The sample contains 55,000 or so clones, 80% to 85% of which appear only once. The specimen sequenced was peripheral blood. This receptor was taken from a man aged 25 to 45 with COVID-19, enrolled during active disease.

CDR3 loop: CASRRGQGLYGYTF. The CDR3 bases are TGTGCCAGCAGACGGGGACAGGGCCTCTATGGCTACACCTTC. This chain joins TRBV7-2 and TRBJ1-2, with 9 nucleotides matching TRBD1. The CDR3 is made up of 14 amino acids. V trimming: 6 bases; J trimming: 4 bases; junction bases outside the gene matches: 6. Germline V CDR1 and CDR2: SGHTA, FQGNSA.